The entry that follows covers one T cell receptor (beta chain) sequence. The sample comes from a study of B cell selection in AIRE deficiency. Data came from immunoSEQ multiplex PCR; TCRdb stores just in-frame clones and leaves some out. Of tens of thousands of clones listed, roughly 91% are singletons. Regulatory T cells were sorted as CD4+CD25hiCD127low/negative cells. V shed 6 bases, J shed 6 bases, and the junction held 8 bases outside the gene matches. The CDR3 has 14 amino acids. Germline loops: CDR1 SNHLY, CDR2 FYNNEI. This clonotype was obtained from a human donor in good health. Sequenced input: CD4+CD25+ Tregs sorted from PBMCs. J is TRBJ2-4 and V is TRBV2; 7 bases map to TRBD2. The CDR3 bases are TGTGCCAGCAGGGACACTAGCGTAGCAAACATTCAGTACTTC. Translating it yields CASRDTSVANIQYF.